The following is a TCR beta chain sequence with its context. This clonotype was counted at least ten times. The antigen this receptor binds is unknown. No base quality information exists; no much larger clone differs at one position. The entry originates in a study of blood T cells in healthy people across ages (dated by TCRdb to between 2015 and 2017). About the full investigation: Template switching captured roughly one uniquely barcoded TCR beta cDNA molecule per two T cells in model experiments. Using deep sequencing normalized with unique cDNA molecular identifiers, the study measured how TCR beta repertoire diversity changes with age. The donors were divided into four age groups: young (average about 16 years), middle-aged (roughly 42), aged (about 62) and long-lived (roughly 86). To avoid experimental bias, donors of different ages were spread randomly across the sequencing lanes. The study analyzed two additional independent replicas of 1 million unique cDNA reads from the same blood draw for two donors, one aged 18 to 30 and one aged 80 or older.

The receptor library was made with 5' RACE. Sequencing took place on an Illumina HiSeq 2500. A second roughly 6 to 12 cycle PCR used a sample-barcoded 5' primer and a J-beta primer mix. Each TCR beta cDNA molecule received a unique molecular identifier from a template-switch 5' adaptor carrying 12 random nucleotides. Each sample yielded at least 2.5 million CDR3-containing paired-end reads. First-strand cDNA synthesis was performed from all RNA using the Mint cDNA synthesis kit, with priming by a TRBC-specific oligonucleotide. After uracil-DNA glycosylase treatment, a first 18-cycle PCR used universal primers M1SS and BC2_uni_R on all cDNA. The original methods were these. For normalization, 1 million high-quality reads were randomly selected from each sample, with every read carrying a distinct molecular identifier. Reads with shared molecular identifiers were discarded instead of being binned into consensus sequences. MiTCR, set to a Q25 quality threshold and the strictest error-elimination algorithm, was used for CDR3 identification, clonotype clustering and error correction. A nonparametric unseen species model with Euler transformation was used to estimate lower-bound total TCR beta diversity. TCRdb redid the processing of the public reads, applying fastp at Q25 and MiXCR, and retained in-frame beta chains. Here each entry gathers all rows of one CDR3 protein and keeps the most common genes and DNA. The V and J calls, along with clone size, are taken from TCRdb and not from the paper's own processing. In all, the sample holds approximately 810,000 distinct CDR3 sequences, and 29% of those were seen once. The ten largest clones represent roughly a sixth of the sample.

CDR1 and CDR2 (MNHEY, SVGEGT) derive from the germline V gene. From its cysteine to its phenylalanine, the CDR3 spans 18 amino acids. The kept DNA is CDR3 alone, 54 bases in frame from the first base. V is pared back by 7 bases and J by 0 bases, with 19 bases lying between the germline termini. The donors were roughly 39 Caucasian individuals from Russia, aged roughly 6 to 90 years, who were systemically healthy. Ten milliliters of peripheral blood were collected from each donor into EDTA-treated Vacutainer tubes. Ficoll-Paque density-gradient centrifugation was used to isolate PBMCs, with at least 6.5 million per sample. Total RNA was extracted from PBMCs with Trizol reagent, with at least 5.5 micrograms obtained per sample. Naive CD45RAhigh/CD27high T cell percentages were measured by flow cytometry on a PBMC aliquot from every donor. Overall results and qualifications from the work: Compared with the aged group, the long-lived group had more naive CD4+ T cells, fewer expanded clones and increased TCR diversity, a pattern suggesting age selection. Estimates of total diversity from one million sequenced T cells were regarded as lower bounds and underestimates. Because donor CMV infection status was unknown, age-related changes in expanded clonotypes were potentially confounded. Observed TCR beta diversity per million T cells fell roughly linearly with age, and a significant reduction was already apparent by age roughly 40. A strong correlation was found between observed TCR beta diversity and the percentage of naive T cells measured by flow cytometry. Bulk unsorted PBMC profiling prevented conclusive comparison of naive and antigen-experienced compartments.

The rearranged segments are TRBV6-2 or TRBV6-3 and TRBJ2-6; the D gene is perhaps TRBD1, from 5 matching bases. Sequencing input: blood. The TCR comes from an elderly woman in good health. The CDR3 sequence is CASTSKGHSFSGANVLTF. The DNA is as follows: TGTGCCAGCACCTCAAAGGGGCACAGCTTCTCTGGGGCCAACGTCCTGACTTTC.